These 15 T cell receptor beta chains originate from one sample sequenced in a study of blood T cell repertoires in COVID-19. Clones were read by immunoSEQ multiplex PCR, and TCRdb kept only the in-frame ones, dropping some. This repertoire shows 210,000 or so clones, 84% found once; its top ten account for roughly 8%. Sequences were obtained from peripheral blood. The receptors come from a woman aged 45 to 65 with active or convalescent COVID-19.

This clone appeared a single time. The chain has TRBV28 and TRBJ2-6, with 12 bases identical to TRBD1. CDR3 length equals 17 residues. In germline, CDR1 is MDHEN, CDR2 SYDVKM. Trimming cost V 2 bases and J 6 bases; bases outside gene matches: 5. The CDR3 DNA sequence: TGTGCCAGCAGTTTAGGGACAGGGGGCTTCGTGGCCAACGTCCTGACTTTC. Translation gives CASSLGTGGFVANVLTF.

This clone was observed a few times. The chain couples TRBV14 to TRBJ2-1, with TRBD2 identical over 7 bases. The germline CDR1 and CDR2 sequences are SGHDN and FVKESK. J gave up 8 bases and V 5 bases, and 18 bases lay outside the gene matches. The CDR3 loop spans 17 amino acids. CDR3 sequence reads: CASSVIPPPNSGDEQFF. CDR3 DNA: TGTGCCAGCAGCGTGATCCCCCCCCCAAACAGCGGGGATGAGCAGTTCTTC.

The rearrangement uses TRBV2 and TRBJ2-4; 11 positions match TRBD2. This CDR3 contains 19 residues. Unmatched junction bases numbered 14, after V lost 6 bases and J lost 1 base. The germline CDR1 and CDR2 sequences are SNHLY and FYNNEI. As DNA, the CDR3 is TGTGCCAGCAGAGTACGGCTAGCGGGAGGAGATAGTGCCAAAAACATTCAGTACTTC. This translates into CASRVRLAGGDSAKNIQYF.

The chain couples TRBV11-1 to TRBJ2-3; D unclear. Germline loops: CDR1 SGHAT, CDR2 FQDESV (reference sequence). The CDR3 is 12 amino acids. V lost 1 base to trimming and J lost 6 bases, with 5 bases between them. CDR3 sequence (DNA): TGTGCCAGCAGCTTAGGACTCGATACGCAGTATTTT. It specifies CASSLGLDTQYF.

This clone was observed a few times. The CDR3 spells CASSIQAPGGGSPLHF. CDR3 sequence (DNA): TGTGCCAGCAGTATACAAGCCCCGGGGGGAGGTTCACCCCTCCACTTT. V is TRBV28 and J is TRBJ1-6, with a tentative D call TRBD1 (5 bases). Trimming shortened V by 5 bases and J by 9 bases, and 20 bases separated the two germline ends. Germline V gene sequence: CDR1 MDHEN, CDR2 SYDVKM. The CDR3 has 16 amino acids.

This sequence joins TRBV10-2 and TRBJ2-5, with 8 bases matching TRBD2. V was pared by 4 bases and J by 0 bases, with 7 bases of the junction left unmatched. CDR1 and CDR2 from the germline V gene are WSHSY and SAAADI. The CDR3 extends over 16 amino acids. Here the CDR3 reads CASSVSGGEYQETQYF. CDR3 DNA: TGCGCCAGCAGTGTTTCGGGAGGGGAGTACCAAGAGACCCAGTACTTC.

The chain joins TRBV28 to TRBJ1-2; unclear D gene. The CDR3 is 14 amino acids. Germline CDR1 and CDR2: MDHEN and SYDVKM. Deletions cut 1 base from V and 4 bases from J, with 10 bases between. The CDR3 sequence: CASSLSAGIYGYTF. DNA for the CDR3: TGTGCCAGCAGTTTATCGGCAGGAATCTATGGCTACACCTTC.

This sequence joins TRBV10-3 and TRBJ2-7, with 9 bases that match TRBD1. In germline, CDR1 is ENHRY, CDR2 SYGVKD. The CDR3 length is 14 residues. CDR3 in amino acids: CAISEGGQGYEQYV. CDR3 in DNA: TGTGCCATAAGTGAAGGGGGACAGGGTTACGAGCAGTACGTC.

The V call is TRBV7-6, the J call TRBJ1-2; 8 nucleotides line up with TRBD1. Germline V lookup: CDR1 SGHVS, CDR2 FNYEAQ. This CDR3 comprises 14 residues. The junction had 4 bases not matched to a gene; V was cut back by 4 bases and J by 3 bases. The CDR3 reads CASSSQGGDYGYTF. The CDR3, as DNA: TGTGCCAGCAGCTCACAGGGGGGCGACTATGGCTACACCTTC.

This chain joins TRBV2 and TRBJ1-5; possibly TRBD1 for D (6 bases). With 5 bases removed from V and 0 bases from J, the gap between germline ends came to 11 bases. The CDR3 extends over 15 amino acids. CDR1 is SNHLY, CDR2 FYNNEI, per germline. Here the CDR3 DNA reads TGTGCCAGCAGTACAGGGTATAATAGCAATCAGCCCCAGCATTTT. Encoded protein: CASSTGYNSNQPQHF.

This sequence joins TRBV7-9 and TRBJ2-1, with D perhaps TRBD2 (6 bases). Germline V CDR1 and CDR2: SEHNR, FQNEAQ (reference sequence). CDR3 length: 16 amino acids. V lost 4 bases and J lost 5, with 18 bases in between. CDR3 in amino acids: CASSYPSSEPNNEQFF. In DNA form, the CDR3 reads TGTGCCAGCAGCTACCCATCTAGCGAACCCAACAATGAGCAGTTCTTC.

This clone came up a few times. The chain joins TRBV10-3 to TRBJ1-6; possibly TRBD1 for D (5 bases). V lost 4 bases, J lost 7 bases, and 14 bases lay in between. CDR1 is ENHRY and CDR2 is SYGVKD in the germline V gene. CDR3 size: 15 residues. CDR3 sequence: CAISGGDGSNSPLHF. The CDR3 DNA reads TGTGCCATCAGTGGGGGGGATGGGTCGAATTCACCCCTCCACTTT.

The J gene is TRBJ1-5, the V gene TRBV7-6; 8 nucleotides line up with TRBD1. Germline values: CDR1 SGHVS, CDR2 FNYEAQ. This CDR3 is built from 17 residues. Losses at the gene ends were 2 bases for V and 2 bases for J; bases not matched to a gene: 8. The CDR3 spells CASSLNPGQGGNQPQHF. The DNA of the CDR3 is TGTGCCAGCAGCTTAAACCCAGGACAGGGTGGCAATCAGCCCCAGCATTTT.

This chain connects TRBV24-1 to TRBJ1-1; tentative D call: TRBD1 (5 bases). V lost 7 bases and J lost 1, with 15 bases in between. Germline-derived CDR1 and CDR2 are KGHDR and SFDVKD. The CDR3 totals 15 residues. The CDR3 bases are TGTGCCACCAGCCACCGTTCAGGACAGAACACTGAAGCTTTCTTT. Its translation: CATSHRSGQNTEAFF.

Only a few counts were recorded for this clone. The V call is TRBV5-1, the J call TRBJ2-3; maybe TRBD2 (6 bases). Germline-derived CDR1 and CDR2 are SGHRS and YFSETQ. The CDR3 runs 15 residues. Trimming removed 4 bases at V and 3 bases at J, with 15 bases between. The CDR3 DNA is TGCGCCAGCAGCGGAACTAGCCTCCCAACAGATACGCAGTATTTT. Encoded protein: CASSGTSLPTDTQYF. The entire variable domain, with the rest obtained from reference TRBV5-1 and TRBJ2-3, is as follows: KAGVTQTPRYLIKTRGQQVTLSCSPISGHRSVSWYQQTPGQGLQFLFEYFSETQRNKGNFPGRFSGRQFSNSRSEMNVSTLELGDSALYLCASSGTSLPTDTQYFGPGTRLTVL.